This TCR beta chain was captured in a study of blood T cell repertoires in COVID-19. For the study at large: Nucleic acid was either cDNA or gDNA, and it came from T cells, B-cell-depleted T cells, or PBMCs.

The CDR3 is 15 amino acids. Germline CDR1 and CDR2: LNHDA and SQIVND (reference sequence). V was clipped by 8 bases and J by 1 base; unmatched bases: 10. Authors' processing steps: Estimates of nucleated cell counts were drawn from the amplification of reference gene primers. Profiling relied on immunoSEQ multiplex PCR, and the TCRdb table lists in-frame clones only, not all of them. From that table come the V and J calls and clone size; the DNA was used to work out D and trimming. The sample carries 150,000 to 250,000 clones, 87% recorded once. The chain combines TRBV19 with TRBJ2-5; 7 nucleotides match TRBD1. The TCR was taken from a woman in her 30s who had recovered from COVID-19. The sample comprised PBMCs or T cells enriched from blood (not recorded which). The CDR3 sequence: CASLPGQHFQETQYF. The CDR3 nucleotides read TGTGCCAGTCTACCGGGACAGCATTTCCAAGAGACCCAGTACTTC.